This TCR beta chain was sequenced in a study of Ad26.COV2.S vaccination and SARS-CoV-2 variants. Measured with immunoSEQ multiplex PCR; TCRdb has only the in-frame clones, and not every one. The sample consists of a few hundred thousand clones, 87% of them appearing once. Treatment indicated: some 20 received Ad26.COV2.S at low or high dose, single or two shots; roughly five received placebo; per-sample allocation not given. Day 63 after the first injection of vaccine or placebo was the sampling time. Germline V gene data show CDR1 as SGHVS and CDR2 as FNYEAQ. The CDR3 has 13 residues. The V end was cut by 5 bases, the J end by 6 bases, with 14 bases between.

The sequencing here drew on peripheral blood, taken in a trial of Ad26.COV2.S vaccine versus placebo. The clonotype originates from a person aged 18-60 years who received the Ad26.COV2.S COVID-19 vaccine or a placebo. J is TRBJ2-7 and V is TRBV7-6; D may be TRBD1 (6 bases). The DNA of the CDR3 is TGTGCCAGCAGCAGGACAGTCCAGAGCGAGCAGTACTTC. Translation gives CASSRTVQSEQYF.